The entry below describes one TCR beta chain. No antigen is known for it. The data were obtained in a study of regulatory and conventional T cells in RAG deficiency. Study results and caveats: Control T-cell subsets had markedly higher Shannon entropy and lower Simpson indices than RAG-deficient patients. Patient subsets had shorter CDR3s; Omenn Treg-Tconv overlap exceeded 85%. Sorted Omenn CD25-high CD127-low cells may not be bona fide Tregs.

Only in-frame clones appear in the TCRdb table, and some are missing; sequencing was by immunoSEQ multiplex PCR. The table shows 20,000 to 25,000 clones, with roughly 96% occurring only once. Blood CD4+ CD25-low CD127-high conventional T cells supplied the genomic DNA template. Trimming stripped 0 bases from V and 10 bases from J, with 14 bases between. This CDR3 spans 14 amino acids. Germline V lookup: CDR1 SGDLS, CDR2 YYNGEE. This same sample was also taken into another study, of regulatory T cells. That source reports: Primers: 52 TRBV forward and 13 TRBJ reverse. Patient repertoires had restricted TRB V-J pairs and skewed V and J usage, most in Tregs.

The sample taken for sequencing was CD25- CD4+ T cells sorted from blood. The gene calls are TRBV9 and TRBJ2-1, with D possibly TRBD1 on 6 matching bases. This receptor was identified in a human donor in good health. For the CDR3, the DNA is TGTGCCAGCAGCGTAGCAAGATTGACAGGAGAGCAGTTCTTC. Protein sequence: CASSVARLTGEQFF.